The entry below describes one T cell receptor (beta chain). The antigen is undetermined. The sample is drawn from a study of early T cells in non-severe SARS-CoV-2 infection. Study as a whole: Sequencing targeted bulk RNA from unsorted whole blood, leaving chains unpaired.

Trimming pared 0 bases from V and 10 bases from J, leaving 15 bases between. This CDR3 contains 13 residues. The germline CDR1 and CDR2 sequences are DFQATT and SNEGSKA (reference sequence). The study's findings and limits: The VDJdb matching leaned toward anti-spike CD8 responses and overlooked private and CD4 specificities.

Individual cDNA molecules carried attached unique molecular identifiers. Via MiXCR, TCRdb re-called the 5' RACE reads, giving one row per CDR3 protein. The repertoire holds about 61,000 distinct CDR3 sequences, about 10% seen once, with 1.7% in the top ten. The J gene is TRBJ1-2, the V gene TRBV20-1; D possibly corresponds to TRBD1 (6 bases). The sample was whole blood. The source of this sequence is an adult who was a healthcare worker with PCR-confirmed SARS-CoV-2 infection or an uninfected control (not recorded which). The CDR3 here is CSARETGGRDYTF. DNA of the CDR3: TGCAGTGCTAGAGAGACAGGCGGGCGTGACTACACCTTC.